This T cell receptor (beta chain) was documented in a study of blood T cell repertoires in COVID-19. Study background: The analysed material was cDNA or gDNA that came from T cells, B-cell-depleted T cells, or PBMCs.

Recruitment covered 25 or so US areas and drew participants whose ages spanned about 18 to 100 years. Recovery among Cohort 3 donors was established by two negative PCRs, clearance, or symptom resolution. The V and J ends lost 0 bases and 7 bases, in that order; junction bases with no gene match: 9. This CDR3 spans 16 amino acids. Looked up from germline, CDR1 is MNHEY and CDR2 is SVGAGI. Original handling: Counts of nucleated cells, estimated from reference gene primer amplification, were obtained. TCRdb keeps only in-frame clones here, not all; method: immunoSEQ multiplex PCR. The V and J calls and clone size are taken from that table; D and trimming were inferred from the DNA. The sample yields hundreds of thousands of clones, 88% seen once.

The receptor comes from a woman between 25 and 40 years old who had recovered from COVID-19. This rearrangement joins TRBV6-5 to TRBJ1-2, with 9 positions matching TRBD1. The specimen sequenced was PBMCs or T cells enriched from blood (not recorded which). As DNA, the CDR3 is TGTGCCAGCAGTTACTCGATAAGGGACAGGGTGGGTGGCTACACCTTC. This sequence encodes CASSYSIRDRVGGYTF.